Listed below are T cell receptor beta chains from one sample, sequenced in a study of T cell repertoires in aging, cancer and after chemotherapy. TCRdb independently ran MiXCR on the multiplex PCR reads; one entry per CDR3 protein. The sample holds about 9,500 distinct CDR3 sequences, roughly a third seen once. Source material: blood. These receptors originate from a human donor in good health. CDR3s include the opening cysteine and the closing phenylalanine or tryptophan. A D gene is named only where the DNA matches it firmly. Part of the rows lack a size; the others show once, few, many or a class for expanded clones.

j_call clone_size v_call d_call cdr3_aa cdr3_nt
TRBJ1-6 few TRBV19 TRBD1 CASAWTGYNSPLHF TGTGCCAGTGCTTGGACAGGCTATAATTCACCCCTCCACTTT
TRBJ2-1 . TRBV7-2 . CASSSPWGTMNEQFF TGTGCCAGCAGCTCCCCTTGGGGTACGATGAATGAGCAGTTCTTC
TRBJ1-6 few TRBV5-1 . CASSLLTGNSPLHF TGCGCCAGCAGCTTGTTAACCGGGAATTCACCCCTCCACTTT
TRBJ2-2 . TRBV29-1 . CSVEAQGRNTGELFF TGCAGCGTTGAAGCGCAGGGTAGGAACACCGGGGAGCTGTTTTTT
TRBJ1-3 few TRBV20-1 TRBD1 CSARDPGGSGNTIYF TGCAGTGCTAGAGATCCAGGGGGCTCAGGAAACACCATATATTTT
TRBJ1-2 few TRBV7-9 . CASSFGTDGYTF TGTGCCAGCAGCTTCGGGACGGATGGCTACACCTTC
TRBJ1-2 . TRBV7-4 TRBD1 CASNTGGHYGYTF TGTGCCAGCAATACAGGGGGACACTATGGCTACACCTTC
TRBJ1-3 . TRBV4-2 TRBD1 CASSQGGQLSGNTIYF TGTGCCAGCAGCCAGGGGGGACAGCTCTCTGGAAACACCATATATTTT
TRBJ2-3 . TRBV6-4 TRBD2 CASSPSGGAADTQYF TGTGCCAGCAGTCCTAGCGGGGGGGCCGCAGATACGCAGTATTTT
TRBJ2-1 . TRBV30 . CAWSLGVSSYNEQFF TGTGCCTGGAGTCTCGGGGTAAGCTCCTACAATGAGCAGTTCTTC
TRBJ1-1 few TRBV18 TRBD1 CASGYTGGTEAFF TGTGCCAGCGGGTACACAGGGGGCACTGAAGCTTTCTTT
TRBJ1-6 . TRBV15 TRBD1 CATSSRDRGENSPLHF TGTGCCACCAGCTCCCGGGACAGGGGAGAGAATTCACCCCTCCACTTT
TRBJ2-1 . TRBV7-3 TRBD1 CASSLTGVSNEQFF TGCGCCAGCAGCTTGACAGGGGTAAGCAATGAGCAGTTCTTC
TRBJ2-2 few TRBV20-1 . CSARLTMTNTGELFF TGCAGTGCTAGGCTTACTATGACGAACACCGGGGAGCTGTTTTTT
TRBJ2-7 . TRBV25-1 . CASSEYYQGHEQYF TGTGCCAGCAGTGAATACTACCAGGGCCACGAGCAGTACTTC
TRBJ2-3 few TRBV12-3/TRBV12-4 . CASSFPQVGGTDTQYF TGTGCCAGCAGTTTCCCCCAGGTCGGGGGCACAGATACGCAGTATTTT
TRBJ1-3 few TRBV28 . CASMELAASRNTIYF TGTGCCAGCATGGAACTTGCCGCTTCGAGAAACACCATATATTTT
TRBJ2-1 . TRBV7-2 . CASSFTSYNEQFF TGTGCCAGCAGCTTCACCTCCTACAATGAGCAGTTCTTC
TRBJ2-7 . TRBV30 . CAWSPGPQPSYEQYF TGTGCCTGGAGTCCGGGCCCGCAACCTTCCTACGAGCAGTACTTC
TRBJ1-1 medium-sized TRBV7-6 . CASSSRSGEAFF TGTGCCAGCAGCTCTAGGTCGGGTGAAGCTTTCTTT
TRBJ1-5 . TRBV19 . CASSIRGFNQPQHF TGTGCCAGTAGTATCAGGGGATTCAATCAGCCCCAGCATTTT
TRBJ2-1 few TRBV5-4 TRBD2 CASSLTGTSNEQFF TGTGCCAGCAGCTTAACCGGGACTAGCAATGAGCAGTTCTTC
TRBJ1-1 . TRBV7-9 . CASSLRGAGVAFF TGTGCCAGCAGCTTAAGAGGGGCAGGGGTAGCTTTCTTT
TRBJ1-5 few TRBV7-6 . CASSLGVWGAGNQPQHF TGTGCCAGCAGCTTAGGGGTATGGGGCGCGGGCAATCAGCCCCAGCATTTT
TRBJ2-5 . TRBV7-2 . CASSLGVGETQYF TGTGCCAGCAGTCTCGGGGTCGGGGAGACCCAGTACTTC
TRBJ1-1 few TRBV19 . CASRDTLNTEAFF TGTGCCAGCCGGGACACCCTGAACACTGAAGCTTTCTTT
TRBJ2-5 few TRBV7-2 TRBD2 CASSPRTSGQETQYF TGTGCCAGCAGCCCCCGGACTAGCGGACAAGAGACCCAGTACTTC
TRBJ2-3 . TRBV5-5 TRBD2 CASSLGRGAADTQYF TGTGCCAGCAGCTTGGGGCGGGGGGCGGCAGATACGCAGTATTTT
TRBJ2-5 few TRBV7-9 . CASSYAWRKDGGAQYF TGTGCCAGCAGCTATGCGTGGCGGAAGGATGGTGGGGCCCAGTACTTC
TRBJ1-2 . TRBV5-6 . CASSLVGSLYGYTF TGTGCCAGCAGCTTGGTCGGCAGTTTGTATGGCTACACCTTC
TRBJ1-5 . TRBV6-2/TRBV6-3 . CASSFVGYQPQHF TGTGCCAGCAGTTTTGTGGGATACCAGCCCCAGCATTTT
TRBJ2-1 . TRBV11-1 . CASSLVASTVYNEQFF TGTGCCAGCAGCTTAGTCGCTAGCACGGTTTACAATGAGCAGTTCTTC
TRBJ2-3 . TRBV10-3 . CAISDLQRTDTQYF TGTGCCATCAGCGATCTTCAAAGAACAGATACGCAGTATTTT
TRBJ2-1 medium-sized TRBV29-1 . CSVGKYNEQFF TGCAGCGTCGGAAAGTACAATGAGCAGTTCTTC
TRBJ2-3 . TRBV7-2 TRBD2 CASSRLAGGPDTQYF TGTGCCAGCAGCCGACTAGCGGGGGGGCCAGATACGCAGTATTTT
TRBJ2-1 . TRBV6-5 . CASGGDYNEQFF TGTGCCAGCGGGGGCGACTACAATGAGCAGTTCTTC
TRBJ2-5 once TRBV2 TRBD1 CASSGATGGETQYF TGTGCCAGCAGTGGGGCCACAGGGGGAGAGACCCAGTACTTC
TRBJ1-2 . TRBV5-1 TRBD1 CASSAQGNYGYTF TGCGCCAGCAGCGCACAGGGGAACTATGGCTACACCTTC
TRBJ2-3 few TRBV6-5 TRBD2 CASSLAGYTDTQYF TGTGCCAGCTCCCTAGCGGGGTACACAGATACGCAGTATTTT
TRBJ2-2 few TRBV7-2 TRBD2 CASSSRGGANTGELFF TGTGCCAGCAGCTCCCGGGGGGGAGCGAACACCGGGGAGCTGTTTTTT
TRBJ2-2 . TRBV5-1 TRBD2 CASSFLAGGLNTGELFF TGCGCCAGCAGTTTTCTAGCGGGGGGACTGAACACCGGGGAGCTGTTTTTT
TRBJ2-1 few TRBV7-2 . CASSLDTHRNEQFF TGTGCCAGCAGCTTAGATACGCACCGCAATGAGCAGTTCTTC
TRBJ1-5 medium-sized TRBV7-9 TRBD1 CASGTGDSNQPQHF TGTGCCAGCGGGACAGGGGATAGCAATCAGCCCCAGCATTTT
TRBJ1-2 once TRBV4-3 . CASSQVWPQVPYGYTF TGCGCCAGCAGCCAAGTTTGGCCGCAGGTACCCTATGGCTACACCTTC
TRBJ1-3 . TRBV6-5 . CASSYRGSGNTIYF TGTGCCAGCAGTTACCGGGGAAGCGGAAACACCATATATTTT
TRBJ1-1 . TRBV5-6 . CASRLDLNTEAFF TGTGCCAGCAGGCTAGACCTCAACACTGAAGCTTTCTTT
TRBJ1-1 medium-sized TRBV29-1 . CSVLYTEAFF TGCAGCGTCCTATACACTGAAGCTTTCTTT
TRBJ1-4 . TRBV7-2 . CASSSTRANPSNEKLFF TGTGCCAGCAGCTCCACTAGGGCGAACCCTTCAAATGAAAAACTGTTTTTT
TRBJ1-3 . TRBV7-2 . CASSLGGGNSGNTIYF TGTGCCAGCAGCTTAGGGGGGGGTAACTCTGGAAACACCATATATTTT
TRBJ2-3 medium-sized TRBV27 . CASSSDRYTQYF TGTGCCAGCAGCTCCGACAGGTATACGCAGTATTTT
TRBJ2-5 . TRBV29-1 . CSVNQETQYF TGCAGCGTGAATCAAGAGACCCAGTACTTC